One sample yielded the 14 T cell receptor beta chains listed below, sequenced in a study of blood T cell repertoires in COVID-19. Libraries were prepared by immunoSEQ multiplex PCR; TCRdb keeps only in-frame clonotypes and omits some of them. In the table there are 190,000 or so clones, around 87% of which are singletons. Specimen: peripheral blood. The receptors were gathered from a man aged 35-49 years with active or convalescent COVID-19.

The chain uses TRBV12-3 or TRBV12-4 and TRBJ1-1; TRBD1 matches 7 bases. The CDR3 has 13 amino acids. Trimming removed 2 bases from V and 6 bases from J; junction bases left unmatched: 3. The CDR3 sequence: CASSLYRGAEAFF. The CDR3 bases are TGTGCCAGCAGTTTATACAGGGGAGCTGAAGCTTTCTTT.

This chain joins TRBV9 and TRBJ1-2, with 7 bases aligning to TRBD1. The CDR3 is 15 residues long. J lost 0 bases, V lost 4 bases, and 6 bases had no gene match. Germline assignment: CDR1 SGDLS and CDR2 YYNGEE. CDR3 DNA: TGTGCCAGCAGCCCCCAGGGGGTTCCTAACTATGGCTACACCTTC. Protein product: CASSPQGVPNYGYTF.

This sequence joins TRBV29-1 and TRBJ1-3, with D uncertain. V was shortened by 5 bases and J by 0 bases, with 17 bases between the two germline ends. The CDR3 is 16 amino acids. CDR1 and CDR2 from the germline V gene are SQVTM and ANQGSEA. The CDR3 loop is CSVFEVTPSSGNTIYF. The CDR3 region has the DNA TGCAGCGTTTTCGAAGTGACACCCTCCTCTGGAAACACCATATATTTT. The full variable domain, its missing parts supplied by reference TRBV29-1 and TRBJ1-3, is SAVISQKPSRDICQRGTSLTIQCQVDSQVTMMFWYRQQPGQSLTLIATANQGSEATYESGFVIDKFPISRPNLTFSTLTVSNMSPEDSSIYLCSVFEVTPSSGNTIYFGEGSWLTVV.

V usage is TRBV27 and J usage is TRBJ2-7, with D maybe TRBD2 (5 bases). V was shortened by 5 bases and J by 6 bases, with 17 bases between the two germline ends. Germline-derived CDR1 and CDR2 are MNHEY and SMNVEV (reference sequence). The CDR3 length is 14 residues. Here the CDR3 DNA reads TGTGCCAGCAGTCCCTCCGGGGAAGTCCTCGAGCAGTACTTC. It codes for CASSPSGEVLEQYF.

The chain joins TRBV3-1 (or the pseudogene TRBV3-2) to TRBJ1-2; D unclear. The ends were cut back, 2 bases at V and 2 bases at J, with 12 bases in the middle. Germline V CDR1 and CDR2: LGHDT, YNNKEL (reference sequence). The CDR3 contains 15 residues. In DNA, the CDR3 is TGTGCCAGCAGCCAACTTGATCGGAGAAACTATGGCTACACCTTC. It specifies CASSQLDRRNYGYTF.

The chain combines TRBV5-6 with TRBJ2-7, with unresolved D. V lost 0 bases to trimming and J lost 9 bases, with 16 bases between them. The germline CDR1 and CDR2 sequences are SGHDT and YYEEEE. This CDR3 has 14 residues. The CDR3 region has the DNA TGTGCCAGCAGCTTGGTCTCCATTAGAGCCGGGCAGTACTTC. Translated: CASSLVSIRAGQYF.

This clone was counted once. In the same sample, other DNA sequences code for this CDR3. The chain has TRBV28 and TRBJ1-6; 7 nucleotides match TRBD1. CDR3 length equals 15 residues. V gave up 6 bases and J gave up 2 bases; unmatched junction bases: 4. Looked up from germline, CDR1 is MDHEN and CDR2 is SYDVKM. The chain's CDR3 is CASRRQGTYNSPLHF. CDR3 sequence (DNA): TGTGCCAGCAGGAGACAGGGAACCTATAATTCACCCCTCCACTTT.

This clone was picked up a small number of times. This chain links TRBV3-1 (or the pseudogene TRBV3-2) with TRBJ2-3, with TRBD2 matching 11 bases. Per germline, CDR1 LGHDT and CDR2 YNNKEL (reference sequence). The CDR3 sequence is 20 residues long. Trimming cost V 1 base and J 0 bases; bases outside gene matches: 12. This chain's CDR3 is CASSQARGGTSGASTDTQYF. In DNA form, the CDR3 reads TGTGCCAGCAGCCAAGCACGAGGGGGGACTAGCGGAGCTAGCACAGATACGCAGTATTTT.

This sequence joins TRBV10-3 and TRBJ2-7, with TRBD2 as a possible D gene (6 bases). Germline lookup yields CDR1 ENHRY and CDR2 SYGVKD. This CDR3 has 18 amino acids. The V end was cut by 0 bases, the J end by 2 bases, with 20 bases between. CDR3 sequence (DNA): TGTGCCATCAGTGAGTCGATTGCGGTCTGGCGGGGCGCCTACGAGCAGTACTTC. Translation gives CAISESIAVWRGAYEQYF.

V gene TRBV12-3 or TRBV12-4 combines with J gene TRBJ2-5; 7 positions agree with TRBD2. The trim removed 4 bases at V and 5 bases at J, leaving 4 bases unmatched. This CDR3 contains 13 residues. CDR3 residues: CASSYGGTETQYF. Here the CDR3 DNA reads TGTGCCAGCAGTTACGGGGGGACGGAGACCCAGTACTTC.

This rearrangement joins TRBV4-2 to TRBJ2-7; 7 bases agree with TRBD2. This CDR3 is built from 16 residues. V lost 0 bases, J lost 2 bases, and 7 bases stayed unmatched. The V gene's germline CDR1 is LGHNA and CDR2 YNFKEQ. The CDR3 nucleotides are TGTGCCAGCAGCCAAGAGGGAGGGTTTGGGGCCTACGAGCAGTACTTC. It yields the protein CASSQEGGFGAYEQYF.

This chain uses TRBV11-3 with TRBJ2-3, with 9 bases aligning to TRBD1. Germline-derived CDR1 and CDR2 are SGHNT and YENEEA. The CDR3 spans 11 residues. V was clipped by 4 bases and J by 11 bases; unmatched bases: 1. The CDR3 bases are TGTGCCAGCAGCTGGGACAGGGAGCAGTATTTT. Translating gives CASSWDREQYF.

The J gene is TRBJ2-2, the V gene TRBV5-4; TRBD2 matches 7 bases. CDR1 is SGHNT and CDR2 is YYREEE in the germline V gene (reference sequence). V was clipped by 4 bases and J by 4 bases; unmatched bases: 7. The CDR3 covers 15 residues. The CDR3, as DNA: TGTGCCAGCAGCCTTGAGCGGGGAGTCACCGGGGAGCTGTTTTTT. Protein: CASSLERGVTGELFF. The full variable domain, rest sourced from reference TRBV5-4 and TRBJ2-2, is ETGVTQSPTHLIKTRGQQVTLRCSSQSGHNTVSWYQQALGQGPQFIFQYYREEENGRGNFPPRFSGLQFPNYSSELNVNALELDDSALYLCASSLERGVTGELFFGEGSRLTVL.

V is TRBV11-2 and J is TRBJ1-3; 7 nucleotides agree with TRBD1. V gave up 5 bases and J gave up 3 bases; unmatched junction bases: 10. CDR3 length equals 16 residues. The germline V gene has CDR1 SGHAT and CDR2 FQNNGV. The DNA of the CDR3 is TGTGCCAGCAGCCCCCGACAGGGCAGAGGTGGAAACACCATATATTTT. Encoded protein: CASSPRQGRGGNTIYF.